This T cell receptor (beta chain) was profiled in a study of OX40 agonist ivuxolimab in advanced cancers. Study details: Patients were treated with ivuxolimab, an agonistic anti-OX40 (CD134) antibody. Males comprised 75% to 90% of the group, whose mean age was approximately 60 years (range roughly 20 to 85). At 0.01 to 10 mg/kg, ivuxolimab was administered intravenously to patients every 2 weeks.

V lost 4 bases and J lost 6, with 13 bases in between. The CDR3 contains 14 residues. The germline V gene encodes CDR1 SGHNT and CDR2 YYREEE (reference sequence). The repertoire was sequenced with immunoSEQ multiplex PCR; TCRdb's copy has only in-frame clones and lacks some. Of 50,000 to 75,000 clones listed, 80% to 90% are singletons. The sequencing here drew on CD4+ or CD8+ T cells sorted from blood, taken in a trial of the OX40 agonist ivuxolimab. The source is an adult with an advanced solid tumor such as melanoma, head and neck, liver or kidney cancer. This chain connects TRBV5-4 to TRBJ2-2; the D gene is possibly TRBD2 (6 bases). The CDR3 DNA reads TGTGCCAGCAGCCCATTCGGGGGTGCCGGGGAGCTGTTTTTT. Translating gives CASSPFGGAGELFF. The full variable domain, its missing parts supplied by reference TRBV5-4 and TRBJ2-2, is ETGVTQSPTHLIKTRGQQVTLRCSSQSGHNTVSWYQQALGQGPQFIFQYYREEENGRGNFPPRFSGLQFPNYSSELNVNALELDDSALYLCASSPFGGAGELFFGEGSRLTVL.